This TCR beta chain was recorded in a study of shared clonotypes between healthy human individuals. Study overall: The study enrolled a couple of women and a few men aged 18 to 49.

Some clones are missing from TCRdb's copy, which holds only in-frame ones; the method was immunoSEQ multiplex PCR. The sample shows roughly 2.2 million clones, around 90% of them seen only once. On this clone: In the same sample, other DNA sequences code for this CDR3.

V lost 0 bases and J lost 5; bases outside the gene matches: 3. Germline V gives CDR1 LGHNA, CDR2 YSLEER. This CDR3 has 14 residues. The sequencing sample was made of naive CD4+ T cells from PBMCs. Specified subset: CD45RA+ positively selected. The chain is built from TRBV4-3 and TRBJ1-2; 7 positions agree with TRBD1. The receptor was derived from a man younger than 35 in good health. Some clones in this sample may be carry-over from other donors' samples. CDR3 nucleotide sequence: TGCGCCAGCAGCCAAGAAAGGACAGGTTATGGCTACACCTTC. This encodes CASSQERTGYGYTF.